The source of this T cell receptor (beta chain) is a study of control samples from healthy donors and cancer patients. CDR3 length equals 12 residues. Germline CDR1 and CDR2: LGHDT and YNNKEL (reference sequence). The V and J ends lost 4 bases and 5 bases respectively, with 8 bases between them. TCRdb keeps only in-frame clones here, not all; method: immunoSEQ multiplex PCR. The data show some 23,000 clones, approximately 89% seen once. The specimen sequenced was PBMCs. This TCR derives from a man aged 60-69 years with head and neck cancer. The chain uses TRBV3-1 (or the pseudogene TRBV3-2) and TRBJ1-2; the D gene is possibly TRBD1 (5 bases). The CDR3 DNA reads TGTGCCAGCAGCCCGGGGGGGTATGGCTACACCTTC. It is translated as CASSPGGYGYTF.